A selection of T cell receptor beta chains follows, all from one sample in a study of long-term antiretroviral therapy in people with HIV. The repertoire was sequenced with immunoSEQ multiplex PCR; TCRdb's copy has only in-frame clones and lacks some. Of under 20,000 clones detected, about four fifths appear once; the ten largest clones hold 13%. This sample comprised unsorted PBMCs, obtained just over 3.1 years after starting antiretroviral therapy. All receptors derive from a woman aged 40 to 50 with HIV. Each CDR3 is given with its conserved first and last residue. The size of a clone is reported for some rows only, either as once, few or many, or as a class for expanded clones.

V	length	size	CDR3
TRBV5-4	16	NA	CASSLAQGVSGNTIYF
TRBV6-6	12	NA	CASSPGLETQYF
TRBV7-9	12	few	CASSWGNTEAFF
TRBV9	15	few	CASSVVTEVNTEAFF
TRBV11-3	16	NA	CASSLDGRGGSTEAFF
TRBV7-8	15	NA	CASSPVGGSNQPQHF
TRBV7-2	15	once	CASSFQGGSQETQYF
TRBV7-9	14	NA	CASSPRASADEQFF
TRBV7-9	13	NA	CASSLADGFGYTF
TRBV6-5	16	NA	CASSYLSGSGGDTQYF
TRBV30	12	NA	CAWRTGGGIAFF
TRBV6-1	13	NA	CASSEGTDVEQYF
TRBV6-5	12	few	CASRDRSSPLHF
TRBV6-6	16	NA	CASLYRDRGHGYGYTF
TRBV2	14	NA	CASSEVTGWRGYTF
TRBV9	15	NA	CASSPGPDSNQPQHF
TRBV7-5	16	NA	CARSLSQAGVRYGYTF
TRBV6-5	15	NA	CASSWTGNTNYGYTF
TRBV25-1	13	NA	CASSEGGTRGYTF
TRBV6-1	15	NA	CASSGFWTGSEKLFF
TRBV5-1	14	NA	CASSSGGLTDTQYF
TRBV6-1	13	NA	CASLSDSYYGYTF
TRBV6-1	15	once	CASSGVGLENTEAFF
TRBV18	14	NA	CASTDSGTNEKLFF
TRBV30	14	NA	CAWSLGYYGNTIYF
TRBV4-3	15	NA	CASSQDREMNTEAFF
TRBV2	18	NA	CASSDSLTGHLNTGELFF
TRBV6-1	13	NA	CASSFQGQETQYF
TRBV4-1	14	NA	CASGAPSRTGELFF